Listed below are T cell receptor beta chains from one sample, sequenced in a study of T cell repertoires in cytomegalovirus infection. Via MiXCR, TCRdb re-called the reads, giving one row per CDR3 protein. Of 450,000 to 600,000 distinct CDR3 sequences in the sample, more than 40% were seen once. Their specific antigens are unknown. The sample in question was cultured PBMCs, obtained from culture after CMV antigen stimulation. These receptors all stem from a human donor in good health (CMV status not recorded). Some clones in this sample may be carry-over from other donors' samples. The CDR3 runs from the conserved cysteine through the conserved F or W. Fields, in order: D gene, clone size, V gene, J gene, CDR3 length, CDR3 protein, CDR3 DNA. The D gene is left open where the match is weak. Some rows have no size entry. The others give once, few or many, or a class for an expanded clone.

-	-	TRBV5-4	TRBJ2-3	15	CASSLDFGGPDTQYF	TGTGCCAGCAGCTTGGATTTTGGGGGGCCAGATACGCAGTATTTT
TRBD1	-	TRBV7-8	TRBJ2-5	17	CASSPGWVGQAQETQYF	TGTGCCAGCAGCCCAGGGTGGGTTGGACAGGCCCAAGAGACCCAGTACTTC
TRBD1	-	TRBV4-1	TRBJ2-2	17	CASSQDRRDRGSGELFF	TGCGCCAGCAGCCAAGATCGTAGGGACAGGGGGAGCGGGGAGCTGTTTTTT
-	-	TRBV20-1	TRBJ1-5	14	CSASNRGSNQPQHF	TGCAGTGCTTCGAATCGGGGAAGCAATCAGCCCCAGCATTTT
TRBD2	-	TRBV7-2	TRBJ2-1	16	CASSLSGGAYYNERFF	TGTGCCAGCAGCTTGAGCGGGGGGGCGTACTACAATGAGCGGTTCTTC
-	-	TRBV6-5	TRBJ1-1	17	CASNYRRGGRGFTEAFF	TGTGCCAGCAATTACCGGCGGGGGGGGCGCGGGTTCACTGAAGCTTTCTTT
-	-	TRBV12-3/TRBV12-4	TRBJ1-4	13	CASSSNTWEKLFF	TGTGCCAGCAGTTCCAATACGTGGGAAAAACTGTTTTTT
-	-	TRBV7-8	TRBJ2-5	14	CASSLDQGRETQYF	TGTGCCAGCAGCTTAGATCAGGGGAGAGAGACCCAGTACTTC
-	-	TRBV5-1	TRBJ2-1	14	CASSRGTVGNEQFF	TGCGCCAGCAGCAGGGGCACGGTTGGCAATGAGCAGTTCTTC
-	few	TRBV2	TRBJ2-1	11	CAIAVRGEQFF	TGTGCCATAGCTGTCCGAGGGGAGCAGTTCTTC
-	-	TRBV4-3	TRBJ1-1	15	CASSQETAYPGGAFF	TGCGCCAGCAGCCAAGAGACAGCCTACCCGGGTGGAGCTTTCTTT
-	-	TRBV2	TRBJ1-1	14	CASSVIGGDTEAFF	TGTGCCAGCAGTGTGATCGGAGGGGACACTGAAGCTTTCTTT
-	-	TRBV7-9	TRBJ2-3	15	CASSSKTDSTDTQYF	TGTGCCAGCAGCTCCAAGACAGATAGCACAGATACGCAGTATTTT
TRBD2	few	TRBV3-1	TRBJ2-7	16	CASSQDPAGVAHEQYF	TGTGCCAGCAGCCAAGATCCAGCGGGAGTTGCCCACGAGCAGTACTTC
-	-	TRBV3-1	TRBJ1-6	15	CASSQGGLENSPLHF	TGTGCCAGCAGCCAAGGCGGCCTAGAGAATTCACCCCTCCACTTT
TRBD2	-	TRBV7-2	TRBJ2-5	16	CASSLAPSGGQETQYF	TGTGCCAGCAGCTTAGCGCCTAGCGGGGGACAAGAGACCCAGTACTTC
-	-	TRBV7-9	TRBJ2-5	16	CASSLVLSVIQETQYF	TGTGCCAGCAGCTTAGTCTTATCGGTGATACAAGAGACCCAGTACTTC
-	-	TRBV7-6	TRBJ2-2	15	CASSQAGTNTGELFF	TGTGCCAGCAGCCAAGCAGGGACGAACACCGGGGAGCTGTTTTTT
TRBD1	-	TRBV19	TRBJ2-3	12	CASSKDRGGKYF	TGTGCCAGTAGTAAGGACAGGGGAGGAAAGTATTTT
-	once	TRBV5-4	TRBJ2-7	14	CASSLSPSFYEQYF	TGTGCCAGCAGCCTTTCCCCGTCATTCTACGAGCAGTACTTC
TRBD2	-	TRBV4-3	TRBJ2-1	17	CASSQDMAGGSYNEQFF	TGCGCCAGCAGCCAAGACATGGCGGGAGGGAGTTACAATGAGCAGTTCTTC
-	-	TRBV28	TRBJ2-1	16	CASSLSGRGSYNEQFF	TGTGCCAGCAGTTTAAGTGGCAGGGGCTCCTACAATGAGCAGTTCTTC
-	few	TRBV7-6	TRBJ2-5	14	CASSPQTRGETQYF	TGTGCCAGCAGCCCGCAAACTAGAGGAGAGACCCAGTACTTC
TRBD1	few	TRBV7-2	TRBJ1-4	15	CASSLFEQGGEKLFF	TGTGCCAGCAGCTTATTTGAACAGGGGGGCGAAAAACTGTTTTTT
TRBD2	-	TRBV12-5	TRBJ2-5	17	CASVPNSQLAEQETQYF	TGTGCTAGTGTTCCGAACTCTCAACTAGCGGAGCAGGAGACCCAGTACTTC
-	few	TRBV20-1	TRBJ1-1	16	CSAGIGGGQLNTEAFF	TGCAGTGCCGGAATTGGGGGAGGACAGTTGAACACTGAAGCTTTCTTT
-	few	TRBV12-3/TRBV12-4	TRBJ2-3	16	CASSAPRRGLTDTQYF	TGTGCCAGCAGCGCGCCCCGGAGGGGTTTGACAGATACGCAGTATTTT
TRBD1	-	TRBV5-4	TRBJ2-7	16	CASSPGSGQGLYEQYF	TGTGCCAGCTCTCCCGGTTCGGGACAGGGGCTCTACGAGCAGTACTTC
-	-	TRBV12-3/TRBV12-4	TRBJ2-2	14	CASSRPGVTGELFF	TGTGCCAGCAGCCGACCAGGGGTAACCGGGGAGCTGTTTTTT
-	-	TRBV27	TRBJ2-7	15	CASTSRGNGVYEQYF	TGTGCCAGCACCTCACGCGGGAATGGAGTTTACGAGCAGTACTTC
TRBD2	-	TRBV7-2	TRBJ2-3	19	CASRNKGNSGRASPDTQYF	TGTGCCAGCAGAAACAAAGGGAATAGCGGGAGGGCCTCCCCAGATACGCAGTATTTT
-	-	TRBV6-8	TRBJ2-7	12	CASKDEDYEQYF	TGTGCCAGCAAGGACGAGGACTACGAGCAGTACTTC
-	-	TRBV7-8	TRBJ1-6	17	CASSPGLSPPGSSPLHF	TGTGCCAGCAGCCCGGGACTTTCGCCCCCCGGTAGTTCACCCCTCCACTTT
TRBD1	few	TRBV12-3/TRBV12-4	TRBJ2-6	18	CASSHRDRGLPGANVLTF	TGTGCCAGCAGCCACCGGGACAGGGGATTACCCGGGGCCAACGTCCTGACTTTC
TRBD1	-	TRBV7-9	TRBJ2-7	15	CASSSIGQVTYEQYF	TGTGCCAGCAGCTCAATAGGACAGGTCACCTACGAGCAGTACTTC
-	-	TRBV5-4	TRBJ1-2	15	CASSKSTRTGYGYTF	TGTGCCAGCAGCAAGAGTACTCGGACGGGATATGGCTACACCTTC
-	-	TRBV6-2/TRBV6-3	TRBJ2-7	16	CASSPPRAPSDYEQYF	TGTGCCAGCAGCCCCCCCAGGGCCCCCTCAGACTACGAGCAGTACTTC
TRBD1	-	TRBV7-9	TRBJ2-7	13	CASSPDRGDEQYF	TGTGCCAGCAGCCCGGACAGGGGCGACGAGCAGTACTTC
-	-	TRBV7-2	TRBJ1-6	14	CASSFFWASSPLHF	TGTGCCAGCAGCTTTTTCTGGGCGAGTTCACCCCTCCACTTT
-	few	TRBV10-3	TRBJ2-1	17	CAISESVGIAAYNEQFF	TGTGCCATCAGTGAGTCTGTCGGGATAGCGGCATACAATGAGCAGTTCTTC
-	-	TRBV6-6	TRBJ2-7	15	CASSYSATGNYEQYF	TGTGCCAGCAGTTACTCTGCGACAGGCAACTACGAGCAGTACTTC
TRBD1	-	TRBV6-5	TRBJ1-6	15	CASSIGTGYNSPLHF	TGTGCCAGCAGTATCGGGACAGGCTATAATTCACCCCTCCACTTT
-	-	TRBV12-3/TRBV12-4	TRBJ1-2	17	CASSQGRLGLGGYGYTF	TGTGCCAGCAGCCAGGGACGGCTGGGACTCGGGGGCTATGGCTACACCTTC
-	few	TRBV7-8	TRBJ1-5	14	CASSPTRGNQPQHF	TGTGCCAGCAGCCCTACACGGGGCAATCAGCCCCAGCATTTT
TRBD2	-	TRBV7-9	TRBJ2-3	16	CVSSARTSGRRDTQYF	TGTGTCAGCAGCGCAAGGACTAGCGGGAGGCGAGATACGCAGTATTTT
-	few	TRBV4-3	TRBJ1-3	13	CASSSGEGNTIYF	TGCGCCAGCAGCAGCGGGGAAGGAAACACCATATATTTT
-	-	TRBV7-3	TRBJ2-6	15	CASSLWAPGANVLTF	TGTGCCAGCAGCTTATGGGCCCCCGGGGCCAACGTCCTGACTTTC
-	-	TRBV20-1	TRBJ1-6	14	CSAREGQNNSPLHF	TGCAGTGCTAGAGAAGGACAGAATAATTCACCCCTCCACTTT
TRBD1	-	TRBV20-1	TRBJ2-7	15	CSASGTGQGTHEQYF	TGCAGTGCTAGCGGGACGGGACAGGGTACCCACGAGCAGTACTTC
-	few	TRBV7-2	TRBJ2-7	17	CASSHLGGPKPSYEQYF	TGTGCCAGCAGCCACCTCGGAGGGCCCAAACCTTCCTACGAGCAGTACTTC
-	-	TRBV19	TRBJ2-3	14	CASSTDRVTDTQYF	TGTGCCAGTAGTACAGACAGAGTCACAGATACGCAGTATTTT
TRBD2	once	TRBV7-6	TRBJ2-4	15	CASTGEREAKNIQYF	TGTGCCAGCACCGGGGAGCGGGAAGCCAAAAACATTCAGTACTTC
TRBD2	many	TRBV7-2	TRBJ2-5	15	CASSLSRGGLQTQYF	TGTGCCAGCAGCTTAAGTCGGGGAGGGCTACAGACCCAGTACTTC
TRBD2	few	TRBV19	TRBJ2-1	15	CASTLLAGGLNEQFF	TGTGCCAGTACCCTACTAGCGGGAGGGCTAAATGAGCAGTTCTTC
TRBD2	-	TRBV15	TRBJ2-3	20	CATSRDYPIGLADNTDTQYF	TGTGCCACCAGCAGAGATTACCCGATCGGACTAGCGGATAACACAGATACGCAGTATTTT